The T cell receptor (beta chain) described here comes from a study of a mutant IDH1 vaccine in newly diagnosed glioma. Study background: Treatment recipients were approximately 62% male and around 40% female, and their mean age was around 40 years.

Germline-derived CDR1 and CDR2 are SGHVS and FQNEAQ. The CDR3 totals 15 residues. The junction had 10 bases not matched to a gene; V was cut back by 5 bases and J by 6 bases. Regarding this clone: What it binds is unknown.

Sample time point: week 35, safety follow-up. Each vaccine dose was 300 ug of mutant IDH1 20-mer peptide, with topical imiquimod. Assay: immunoSEQ multiplex PCR; the TCRdb copy retains only in-frame clones and omits some. The table lists tens of thousands of clones, about four fifths of them singletons. This chain links TRBV7-8 with TRBJ2-4, with 7 bases matching TRBD1. The sequence was collected from a man in his forties or fifties with glioma. Sample: PBMCs, taken from a glioma patient whose treatment included an IDH1 peptide vaccine. The CDR3 region has the DNA TGTGCCAGCAGCCCACGGACAGGTGACTCAAACATTCAGTACTTC. This gives the protein CASSPRTGDSNIQYF.